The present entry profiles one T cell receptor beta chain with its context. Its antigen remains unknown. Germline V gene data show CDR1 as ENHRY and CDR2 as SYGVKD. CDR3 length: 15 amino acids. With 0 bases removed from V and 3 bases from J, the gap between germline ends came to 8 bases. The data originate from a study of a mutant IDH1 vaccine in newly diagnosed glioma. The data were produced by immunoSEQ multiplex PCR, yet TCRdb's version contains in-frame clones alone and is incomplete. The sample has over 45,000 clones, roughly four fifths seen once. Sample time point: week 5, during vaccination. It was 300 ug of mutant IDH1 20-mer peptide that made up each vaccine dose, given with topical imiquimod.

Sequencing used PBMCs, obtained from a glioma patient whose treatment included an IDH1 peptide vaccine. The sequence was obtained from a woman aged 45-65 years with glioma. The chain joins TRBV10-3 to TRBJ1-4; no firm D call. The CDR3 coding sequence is TGTGCCATCAGTGAGTCGGTATCTTCTAATGAAAAACTGTTTTTT. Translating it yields CAISESVSSNEKLFF.